The 22 T cell receptor beta chains presented below share a single source sample, sequenced in a study of cytomegalovirus exposure and HLA in healthy donors. The study ran its PCR with 60 Vbeta and 13 Jbeta primers. Measured with immunoSEQ multiplex PCR; TCRdb has only the in-frame clones, and not every one. Its listing shows around 210,000 clones. Source material: PBMCs. These receptor sequences come from a girl aged 2 to 10 in good health and CMV-seropositive.

Written as DNA, the CDR3 is TGTGCCAGCAATGGGGACAGGGTCTATGAGCAGTTCTTC. It translates to CASNGDRVYEQFF. V gene TRBV2 combines with J gene TRBJ2-1; 9 nucleotides agree with TRBD1. After removal of 7 bases from V and 8 bases from J, the junction contained 6 bases not matched to a gene. CDR3 length: 13 residues. The V gene's germline CDR1 is SNHLY and CDR2 FYNNEI.

The gene calls are TRBV13 and TRBJ1-1; D call uncertain. Deletions cut 4 bases from V and 7 bases from J, with 10 bases between. The germline gives CDR1 PRHDT, CDR2 FYEKMQ (reference sequence). This CDR3 is 12 amino acids long. The CDR3 protein is CASSSSTIEAFF. CDR3 DNA: TGTGCCAGCAGCTCGTCGACAATTGAAGCTTTCTTT.

The chain carries TRBV28 and TRBJ1-1, with TRBD1 as a possible D gene (5 bases). The CDR3 spans 15 residues. Trimming shortened V by 6 bases and J by 0 bases, and 14 bases separated the two germline ends. Germline CDR1 and CDR2: MDHEN and SYDVKM. The CDR3 loop is CASRGWGGLNTEAFF. The CDR3 nucleotides read TGTGCCAGCAGGGGGTGGGGCGGACTGAACACTGAAGCTTTCTTT.

The chain joins TRBV18 to TRBJ2-7; D might be TRBD2 (5 bases). V was shortened by 6 bases and J by 3 bases, with 18 bases between the two germline ends. The CDR3 runs to 15 residues. Germline V CDR1 and CDR2: KGHSH, LQKENI. The CDR3 DNA reads as TGTGCCAGCTCGCCCTCGGCGGGTGAGGGCTACGAGCAGTACTTC. Its translation: CASSPSAGEGYEQYF.

The V call is TRBV6-5, the J call TRBJ2-3; D unresolved. V shed 4 bases and J shed 1 base, with 12 bases lying between them. Germline CDR1 MNHEY, CDR2 SVGAGI. CDR3 length equals 15 residues. The CDR3: CASSFNGFGTDTQYF. The CDR3 DNA is TGTGCCAGCAGTTTCAACGGTTTTGGCACAGATACGCAGTATTTT.

This rearrangement joins TRBV4-1 to TRBJ2-1, with D possibly TRBD1 on 5 matching bases. Trimming removed 3 bases from V and 11 bases from J, with 11 bases in between. Germline lookup yields CDR1 MGHRA and CDR2 YSYEKL. There are 12 residues in the CDR3. The CDR3 DNA follows: TGCGCCAGCAGCCAGGACATGGCACAGCAGTTCTTC. This gives the protein CASSQDMAQQFF.

The rearrangement links TRBV11-2 to TRBJ2-4, with D unclear. Germline assignment: CDR1 SGHAT and CDR2 FQNNGV. CDR3 size: 17 residues. Trimming removed 2 bases at V and 0 bases at J, with 14 bases between. The DNA of the CDR3 is TGTGCCAGCAGCTTAAAATGGCAGGATGTAGCCAAAAACATTCAGTACTTC. Amino acids: CASSLKWQDVAKNIQYF.

J is TRBJ2-1 and V is TRBV5-1; 13 bases agree with TRBD2. The CDR3 covers 18 residues. Germline values: CDR1 SGHRS, CDR2 YFSETQ. V shed 3 bases and J 4 bases; nucleotides not matched to a gene: 10. CDR3 sequence (DNA): TGCGCCAGCAGCTCCTTCCCGGGACTAGCGGGAACTTACAATGAGCAGTTCTTC. Its translation is CASSSFPGLAGTYNEQFF.

CDR3 amino acids: CASSQVAVFTEAFF. DNA of the CDR3: TGCGCCAGCAGCCAAGTGGCGGTTTTCACTGAAGCTTTCTTT. This chain connects TRBV4-1 to TRBJ1-1; the D is unclear. Germline CDR1 and CDR2: MGHRA and YSYEKL. The V end was cut by 1 base, the J end by 4 bases, with 10 bases between. CDR3 size: 14 residues.

The rearrangement uses TRBV15 and TRBJ2-3; possibly TRBD2 for D (5 bases). The CDR3 is 14 amino acids. Trimming removed 3 bases from V and 8 bases from J, with 15 bases in between. In germline, CDR1 is LNHNV, CDR2 YYDKDF (reference sequence). The CDR3 bases are TGTGCCACCAGCAGTGACCTGAGGGAGACTACGCAGTATTTT. As protein: CATSSDLRETTQYF.

The gene calls are TRBV5-1 and TRBJ1-1; 7 bases agree with TRBD1. J was trimmed by 0 bases and V by 5 bases; bases with no gene match: 7. CDR1 is SGHRS and CDR2 is YFSETQ in the germline V gene. The CDR3 is made up of 15 amino acids. CDR3 amino acids: CASRKAGGMNTEAFF. For the CDR3, the DNA is TGCGCCAGCAGGAAGGCAGGGGGTATGAACACTGAAGCTTTCTTT.

The chain links TRBV19 to TRBJ2-5, with 7 bases fitting TRBD1. The germline V gene has CDR1 LNHDA and CDR2 SQIVND (reference sequence). V lost 9 bases and J lost 1; bases outside the gene matches: 8. This CDR3 is built from 14 residues. The CDR3 DNA is TGTGCCAGCGGACAGGCTGATATCCAAGAGACCCAGTACTTC. Translated, it gives CASGQADIQETQYF.

The V and J genes are TRBV19 and TRBJ1-5; 8 bases line up with TRBD1. The CDR3 has 16 residues. Trimming cost V 8 bases and J 3 bases; bases outside gene matches: 12. CDR1 LNHDA and CDR2 SQIVND come from the germline V gene (reference sequence). CDR3 region: CASEFRTGSANQPQHF. CDR3 coding DNA: TGTGCCAGTGAGTTCCGGACAGGGAGTGCCAATCAGCCCCAGCATTTT.

The chain uses TRBV28 and TRBJ2-7, with 8 bases matching TRBD2. This CDR3 is 14 amino acids long. In germline, CDR1 is MDHEN, CDR2 SYDVKM. Trimming cost V 4 bases and J 5 bases; bases outside gene matches: 7. This chain's CDR3 is CASSWVGGVDEQYF. The CDR3 DNA reads as TGTGCCAGCAGTTGGGTCGGGGGGGTTGACGAGCAGTACTTC.

The chain employs TRBV4-1 and TRBJ1-6; TRBD1 is a possible D gene (5 bases). The V end was cut by 0 bases, the J end by 6 bases, with 18 bases between. Looked up from germline, CDR1 is MGHRA and CDR2 is YSYEKL. The CDR3 is 18 amino acids. The CDR3 reads CASSQDRHQLQGNSPLHF. As DNA, the CDR3 is TGCGCCAGCAGCCAAGATCGGCACCAGCTCCAGGGTAATTCACCCCTCCACTTT.

This chain uses TRBV7-3 with TRBJ2-1; possibly TRBD1 for D (6 bases). Germline V gene lookup returns CDR1 SGHTA and CDR2 FQGTGA. This CDR3 region has 13 residues. V dropped 5 bases and J dropped 8 bases, with 13 bases sitting between them. CDR3 DNA sequence: TGTGCCAGCAGCCCCCGTGGGGGCTATGAGCAGTTCTTC. Its protein is CASSPRGGYEQFF.

About this clone: Sequence at one end of the junction differs from germline and may be a read error. The chain has TRBV11-2 and TRBJ2-7; TRBD1 agrees at 9 bases. The CDR3 length is 17 residues. The germline CDR1 and CDR2 sequences are SGHAT and FQNNGV. CDR3 loop: CASSPLIGDRDPLRMDF. Here the CDR3 DNA reads TGTGCCAGCAGCCCCCTTATTGGGGACAGGGATCCCCTCCGGATGGACTTC.

V and J are TRBV7-9 and TRBJ2-4, with 11 nucleotides matching TRBD1. V shed 0 bases and J 5 bases; nucleotides not matched to a gene: 6. This CDR3 region has 17 residues. CDR1 SEHNR and CDR2 FQNEAQ come from the germline V gene (reference sequence). The CDR3 is CASSLALGTGGENIQYF. The DNA for the CDR3 is TGTGCCAGCAGCTTAGCGCTCGGGACAGGGGGTGAAAACATTCAGTACTTC.

Details on this clone: Additional DNA sequences in this sample encode the identical CDR3. The chain links TRBV9 to TRBJ2-7; 9 positions agree with TRBD1. Germline CDR1 SGDLS, CDR2 YYNGEE. There are 15 residues in the CDR3. Losses at the gene ends were 1 base for V and 1 base for J; bases not matched to a gene: 3. CDR3 amino acids: CASSVSGTGSYEQYF. The CDR3 nucleotides are TGTGCCAGCAGCGTATCCGGGACAGGGTCCTACGAGCAGTACTTC.

The rearrangement links TRBV29-1 to TRBJ2-1; 10 bases are a match to TRBD1. The CDR3 is 12 residues long. Trimming at V came to 7 bases and at J to 7 bases, leaving 4 bases not matched to a gene. Germline V CDR1 and CDR2: SQVTM, ANQGSEA. The CDR3 sequence: CSARQGANEQFF. CDR3 sequence (DNA): TGCAGCGCCAGACAGGGGGCGAATGAGCAGTTCTTC.

For this clone: Compared with germline, one end of the junction differs, possibly owing to a read error. The chain carries TRBV7-9 and TRBJ2-1; 13 bases are shared with TRBD2. The CDR3 runs to 18 residues. From germline, CDR1 is SEHNR and CDR2 FQNEAQ (reference sequence). In DNA, the CDR3 is TGTGCCAGCAGCTCCACCGGACTAGCGGGAGTCTTAGCGGATGAGCGGTTCTTC. It specifies CASSSTGLAGVLADERFF. The complete variable domain, with remaining parts taken from reference TRBV7-9 and TRBJ2-1, reads DTGVSQNPRHKITKRGQNVTFRCDPISEHNRLYWYRQTLGQGPEFLTYFQNEAQLEKSRLLSDRFSAERPKGSFSTLEIQRTEQGDSAMYLCASSSTGLAGVLADERFFGPGTRLTVL.

V and J are TRBV7-9 and TRBJ1-1; D gene ambiguous. In germline, CDR1 is SEHNR, CDR2 FQNEAQ (reference sequence). V was cut by 3 bases and J by 4 bases, with 9 bases left in between. The CDR3 length is 13 residues. The CDR3 spells CASSFPPSTEAFF. In DNA, the CDR3 is TGTGCCAGCAGCTTTCCCCCATCCACTGAAGCTTTCTTT.